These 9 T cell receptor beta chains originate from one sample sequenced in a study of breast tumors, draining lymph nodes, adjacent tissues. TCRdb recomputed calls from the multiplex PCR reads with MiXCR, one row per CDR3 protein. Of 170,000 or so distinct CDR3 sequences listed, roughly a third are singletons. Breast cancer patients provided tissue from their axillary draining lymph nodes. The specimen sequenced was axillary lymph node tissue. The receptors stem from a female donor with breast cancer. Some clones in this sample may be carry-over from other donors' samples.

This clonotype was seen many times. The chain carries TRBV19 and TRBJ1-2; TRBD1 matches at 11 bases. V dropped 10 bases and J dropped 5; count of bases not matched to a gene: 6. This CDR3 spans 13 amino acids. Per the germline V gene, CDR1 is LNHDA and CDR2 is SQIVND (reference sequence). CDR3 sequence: CATWDRGTYGYTF. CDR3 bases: TGTGCCACCTGGGACAGGGGGACTTATGGCTACACCTTC.

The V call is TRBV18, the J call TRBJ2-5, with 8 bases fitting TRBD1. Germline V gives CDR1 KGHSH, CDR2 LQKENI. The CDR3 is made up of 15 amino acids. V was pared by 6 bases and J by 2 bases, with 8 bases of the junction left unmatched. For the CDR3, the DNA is TGTGCCAGCTCCCTAACAGGGGGTTTGCAAGAGACCCAGTACTTC. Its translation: CASSLTGGLQETQYF.

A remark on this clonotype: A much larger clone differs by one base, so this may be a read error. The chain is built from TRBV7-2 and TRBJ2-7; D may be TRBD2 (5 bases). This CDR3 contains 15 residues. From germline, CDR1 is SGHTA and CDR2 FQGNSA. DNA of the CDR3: TGTGCCAGCAGCCCGAGACGGGGAGATACCTACGAGCGGTACTTC. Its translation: CASSPRRGDTYERYF.

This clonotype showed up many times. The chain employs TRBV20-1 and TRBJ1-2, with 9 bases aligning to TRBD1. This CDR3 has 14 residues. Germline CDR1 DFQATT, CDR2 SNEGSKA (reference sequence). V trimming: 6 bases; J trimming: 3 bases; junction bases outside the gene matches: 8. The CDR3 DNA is TGCAGTGCCCGACGGGACAGGGACTACTATGGCTACACCTTC. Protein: CSARRDRDYYGYTF.

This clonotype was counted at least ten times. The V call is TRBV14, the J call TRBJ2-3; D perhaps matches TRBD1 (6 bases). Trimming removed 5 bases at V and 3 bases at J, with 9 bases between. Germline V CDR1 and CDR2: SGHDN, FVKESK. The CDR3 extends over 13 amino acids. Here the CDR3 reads CASSAQGTDTQYF. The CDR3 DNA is TGTGCCAGCAGCGCGCAGGGGACAGATACGCAGTATTTT.

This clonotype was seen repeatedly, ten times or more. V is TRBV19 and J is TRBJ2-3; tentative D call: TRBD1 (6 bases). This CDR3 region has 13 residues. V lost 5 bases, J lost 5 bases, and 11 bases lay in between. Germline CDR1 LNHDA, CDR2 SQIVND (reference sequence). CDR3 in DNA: TGTGCCAGTAGTCGGATAGGGGGAGATACGCAGTATTTT. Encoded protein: CASSRIGGDTQYF.

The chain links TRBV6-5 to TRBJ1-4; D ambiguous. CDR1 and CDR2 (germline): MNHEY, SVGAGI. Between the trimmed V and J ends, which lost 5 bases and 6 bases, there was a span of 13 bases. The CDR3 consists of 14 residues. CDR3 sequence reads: CASSPPGPHEKLFF. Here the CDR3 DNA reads TGTGCCAGCAGTCCCCCCGGGCCTCATGAAAAACTGTTTTTT.

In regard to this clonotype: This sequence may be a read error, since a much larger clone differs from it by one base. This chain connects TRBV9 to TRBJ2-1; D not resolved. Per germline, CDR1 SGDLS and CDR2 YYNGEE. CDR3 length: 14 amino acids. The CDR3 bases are TGTGCCAGCAGCGTAGAATACAGTTTGAATGAGCAGTCCTTC. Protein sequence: CASSVEYSLNEQSF.

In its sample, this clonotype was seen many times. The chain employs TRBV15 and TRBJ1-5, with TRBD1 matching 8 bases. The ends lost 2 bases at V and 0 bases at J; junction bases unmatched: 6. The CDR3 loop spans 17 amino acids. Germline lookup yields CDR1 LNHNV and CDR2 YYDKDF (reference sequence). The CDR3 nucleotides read TGTGCCACCAGCAGATTGGACAGGGCGTTTAGCAATCAGCCCCAGCATTTT. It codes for CATSRLDRAFSNQPQHF.